Sequencing of this TCR beta chain was carried out in a study of blood T cell repertoires in COVID-19. Study-level background: The study drew acute and convalescent COVID-19 samples from the United States, Italy and Spain. T cells, B-cell-depleted T cells, or PBMCs supplied cDNA or gDNA.

The ends were cut back, 5 bases at V and 3 bases at J, with 17 bases in the middle. In germline, CDR1 is SGHTA, CDR2 FQGNSA. The CDR3 has 16 residues. Original data processing: Counts of nucleated cells, estimated from reference gene primer amplification, were obtained. The protocol was immunoSEQ multiplex PCR, while the TCRdb copy is restricted to in-frame clones and leaves out a portion. V and J calls plus clone size are reproduced from that table; the DNA served to infer D and trimming. Found here are about 160,000 clones, around 90% of them singletons; the top ten hold about 4.6%. The receptor was isolated from an older woman with active or convalescent COVID-19. V is TRBV7-2 and J is TRBJ1-5; maybe TRBD1 (6 bases). The sample comprised peripheral blood. As DNA, the CDR3 is TGTGCCAGCAGCCAGGTGGCAGGGGTTAACAATCAGCCCCAGCATTTT. As protein: CASSQVAGVNNQPQHF. The full variable domain, with the rest looked up from reference TRBV7-2 and TRBJ1-5, is GAGVSQSPSNKVTEKGKDVELRCDPISGHTALYWYRQSLGQGLEFLIYFQGNSAPDKSGLPSDRFSAERTGGSVSTLTIQRTQQEDSAVYLCASSQVAGVNNQPQHFGDGTRLSIL.